Listed below are T cell receptor beta chains from one sample, sequenced in a study of monozygotic twins with inflammatory bowel disease. TCRdb reanalyzed the 5' RACE reads and collapses them to one entry per CDR3 protein, without DNA. Its table records 110,000 or so distinct CDR3 sequences. The specimen was blood. These receptors were collected from a human donor with ulcerative colitis or Crohn's disease, or a healthy co-twin of an affected twin (not recorded which). Each CDR3 is given with its conserved first and last residue. The order of the fields is J gene, V gene, CDR3 protein.

>TRBJ2-1|TRBV7-9
CASSFKYWGPSNEQFF
>TRBJ2-2|TRBV7-2
CASSPPGLSYGELFF
>TRBJ1-4|TRBV20-1
CSASDDGGEKLFF
>TRBJ2-3|TRBV12-3/TRBV12-4
CASSYLASPVDTQYF
>TRBJ2-1|TRBV19
CASRLGLGNEQFF
>TRBJ2-2|TRBV30
CAWPDGAGELFF
>TRBJ2-3|TRBV5-1
CASSTGLAGGRDTQYF
>TRBJ1-5|TRBV15
CATSREDQPQHF
>TRBJ2-7|TRBV20-1
CSGQGQDSYEQYF
>TRBJ1-6|TRBV20-1
CSAPRDSEYNSPLHF
>TRBJ1-1|TRBV20-1
CSARVGLNTEAFF
>TRBJ2-7|TRBV30
CAWSGGSTYEQYF
>TRBJ1-6|TRBV30
CAWSEDSYSPLHF
>TRBJ2-5|TRBV7-8
CASSADFQETQYF
>TRBJ2-1|TRBV9
CASSIVGLAGGNEQFF
>TRBJ1-2|TRBV20-1
CSARPIGTGVYGYTF
>TRBJ1-2|TRBV12-3/TRBV12-4
CASGQGGDGGYTF
>TRBJ1-2|TRBV6-2/TRBV6-3
CASSTTENYGYTF
>TRBJ2-7|TRBV29-1
CSVEATGYYEQYF
>TRBJ2-4|TRBV15
CATSIGRGQEAIQYF
>TRBJ1-1|TRBV2
CASSSNRGYTEAFF
>TRBJ1-1|TRBV27
CASSAHRDTEAFF
>TRBJ2-7|TRBV4-3
CASSQVGGYEQYF
>TRBJ1-2|TRBV28
CASTFGLLVGGYTF
>TRBJ2-5|TRBV6-5
CASSYTARGGETQYF
>TRBJ2-5|TRBV11-2
CASSPLVGSGSEETQYF
>TRBJ2-1|TRBV7-9
CASSLGGQGAYNEQFF
>TRBJ1-1|TRBV7-3
CASSLTANTEAFF
>TRBJ2-7|TRBV6-1
CASRIQTVSYEQYF
>TRBJ2-4|TRBV5-5
CASSPTVSGNIQYF
>TRBJ2-7|TRBV20-1
CSAIPERVSYEQYF